This T cell receptor (beta chain) was profiled in a study of T cell clonality in common variable immunodeficiency. Study-level points and caveats: Reportedly, TCR beta sequences from common variable immunodeficiency showed fewer deletions and N-nucleotide insertions.

Repertoires were generated with immunoSEQ multiplex PCR, while TCRdb's copy carries only in-frame clones and drops some. The sample includes 50,000 to 60,000 clones, none of them occurring once. The CDR3 has 14 amino acids. Per germline, CDR1 DFQATT and CDR2 SNEGSKA (reference sequence). The V and J ends lost 2 bases and 5 bases, in that order; junction bases with no gene match: 4. The sample holds many counts of this clone. The target antigen is unknown. Coverage ceases 3 residues before the CDR3 finishes, and the germline J gene fills in the end. The chain employs TRBV20-1 and TRBJ2-7, with 12 bases fitting TRBD2. The sequence was obtained from a person between 18 and 75 years old in good health. Sequencing was done on a sample of peripheral blood mononuclear cells. The covered CDR3 bases are TGCAGTGCTAGACTAGCGGGAGGGCCGCACGAG. Its protein is CSARLAGGPHE. The full CDR3 protein reads CSARLAGGPHEQYF.